The rows below give T cell receptor beta chains drawn from one sample of a study of control samples from healthy donors and cancer patients. This table comes from immunoSEQ multiplex PCR, and its TCRdb copy is limited to in-frame clones, with some not included. Of 70,000 to 100,000 clones detected, 70% to 90% appear once; the ten largest clones hold about 2%. The source material was PBMCs. All receptors come from a woman aged 60 to 75 with head and neck cancer. The CDR3 runs from the conserved cysteine through the conserved F or W. D genes are given only for firm matches. The size entry is marked missing in some rows and otherwise reads once, few, many or a size class.

clone_size: NA; cdr3_length: 16; d_call: TRBD2; v_call: TRBV9; j_call: TRBJ2-3; cdr3_aa: CASSVIPSGSADTQYF; cdr3_nt: TGTGCCAGCAGCGTGATCCCTAGCGGGAGCGCAGATACGCAGTATTTT
clone_size: NA; cdr3_length: 12; d_call: NA; v_call: TRBV12-3/TRBV12-4; j_call: TRBJ2-1; cdr3_aa: CASSLSVGEQFF; cdr3_nt: TGTGCCAGCAGTTTATCCGTGGGTGAGCAGTTCTTC
clone_size: NA; cdr3_length: 17; d_call: TRBD1; v_call: TRBV9; j_call: TRBJ2-4; cdr3_aa: CASSPRTGGRGKNIQYF; cdr3_nt: TGTGCCAGCAGCCCTCGGACAGGGGGGAGGGGCAAAAACATTCAGTACTTC
clone_size: NA; cdr3_length: 10; d_call: NA; v_call: TRBV27; j_call: TRBJ1-3; cdr3_aa: CADGGNTIYF; cdr3_nt: TGTGCTGACGGCGGAAACACCATATATTTT
clone_size: NA; cdr3_length: 13; d_call: NA; v_call: TRBV7-3; j_call: TRBJ2-5; cdr3_aa: CASSRDLQETQYF; cdr3_nt: TGTGCCAGCAGCCGGGACCTTCAAGAGACCCAGTACTTC
clone_size: NA; cdr3_length: 13; d_call: NA; v_call: TRBV19; j_call: TRBJ2-1; cdr3_aa: CASRGTQYGEQFF; cdr3_nt: TGTGCCAGTAGAGGCACCCAGTACGGTGAGCAGTTCTTC
clone_size: NA; cdr3_length: 15; d_call: TRBD2; v_call: TRBV7-3; j_call: TRBJ2-2; cdr3_aa: CASSSLGLDAGELFF; cdr3_nt: TGTGCCAGCAGCTCACTCGGACTAGACGCCGGGGAGCTGTTTTTT
clone_size: NA; cdr3_length: 11; d_call: NA; v_call: TRBV10-1; j_call: TRBJ1-2; cdr3_aa: CASIGVSGYTF; cdr3_nt: TGCGCCAGCATCGGAGTAAGTGGCTACACCTTC
clone_size: NA; cdr3_length: 15; d_call: NA; v_call: TRBV11-3; j_call: TRBJ2-3; cdr3_aa: CASSYRGTATDTQYF; cdr3_nt: TGTGCCAGCAGCTATCGAGGGACCGCCACAGATACGCAGTATTTT
clone_size: few; cdr3_length: 15; d_call: NA; v_call: TRBV4-3; j_call: TRBJ2-3; cdr3_aa: CASSQEGSRGDTQYF; cdr3_nt: TGCGCCAGCAGCCAAGAAGGGAGTCGGGGGGATACGCAGTATTTT
clone_size: NA; cdr3_length: 15; d_call: TRBD2; v_call: TRBV6-5; j_call: TRBJ2-1; cdr3_aa: CASSPLAGAYNEQFF; cdr3_nt: TGTGCCAGCAGTCCCCTAGCGGGAGCCTACAATGAGCAGTTCTTC
clone_size: NA; cdr3_length: 16; d_call: TRBD2; v_call: TRBV6-2/TRBV6-3; j_call: TRBJ2-1; cdr3_aa: CASSYRTSGSYNEQFF; cdr3_nt: TGTGCCAGCAGTTATCGGACTAGCGGGAGTTACAATGAGCAGTTCTTC
clone_size: NA; cdr3_length: 14; d_call: TRBD1; v_call: TRBV5-4; j_call: TRBJ1-1; cdr3_aa: CASSLGQGVTEAFF; cdr3_nt: TGTGCCAGCAGCTTGGGACAGGGGGTTACTGAAGCTTTCTTT
clone_size: NA; cdr3_length: 14; d_call: NA; v_call: TRBV13; j_call: TRBJ2-1; cdr3_aa: CASSQTVLLNEQFF; cdr3_nt: TGTGCCAGCAGCCAGACGGTGCTTCTGAATGAGCAGTTCTTC
clone_size: NA; cdr3_length: 18; d_call: NA; v_call: TRBV7-2; j_call: TRBJ2-2; cdr3_aa: CASSLTGAGASNTGELFF; cdr3_nt: TGTGCCAGCAGCTTAACGGGGGCGGGAGCGTCGAACACCGGGGAGCTGTTTTTT
clone_size: NA; cdr3_length: 15; d_call: NA; v_call: TRBV4-3; j_call: TRBJ2-7; cdr3_aa: CASSQDRSGSYEQYF; cdr3_nt: TGCGCCAGCAGCCAAGATAGGAGCGGCTCCTACGAGCAGTACTTC
clone_size: NA; cdr3_length: 14; d_call: NA; v_call: TRBV28; j_call: TRBJ1-5; cdr3_aa: CASSLIRGNQPQHF; cdr3_nt: TGTGCCAGCAGTTTAATTAGGGGCAATCAGCCCCAGCATTTT
clone_size: NA; cdr3_length: 15; d_call: NA; v_call: TRBV24-1; j_call: TRBJ1-5; cdr3_aa: CATSEGSYSNQPQHF; cdr3_nt: TGTGCCACCAGTGAGGGGTCCTATAGCAATCAGCCCCAGCATTTT
clone_size: NA; cdr3_length: 14; d_call: TRBD2; v_call: TRBV5-6; j_call: TRBJ2-1; cdr3_aa: CASSRIAGEAEQFF; cdr3_nt: TGTGCCAGCAGCCGCATAGCGGGAGAGGCTGAGCAGTTCTTC
clone_size: NA; cdr3_length: 16; d_call: TRBD2; v_call: TRBV27; j_call: TRBJ2-3; cdr3_aa: CASSLGLAGATDTQYF; cdr3_nt: TGTGCCAGCAGTCTGGGACTAGCGGGAGCCACAGATACGCAGTATTTT
clone_size: NA; cdr3_length: 15; d_call: NA; v_call: TRBV21-1; j_call: TRBJ2-7; cdr3_aa: CASSKTLRLIYEQYF; cdr3_nt: TGTGCCAGCAGCAAAACGTTGAGACTGATCTACGAGCAGTACTTC
clone_size: NA; cdr3_length: 15; d_call: TRBD2; v_call: TRBV7-6; j_call: TRBJ2-7; cdr3_aa: CASSPAGEGTYEQYF; cdr3_nt: TGTGCCAGCAGCCCCGCCGGGGAGGGGACCTACGAGCAGTACTTC
clone_size: NA; cdr3_length: 16; d_call: TRBD2; v_call: TRBV6-5; j_call: TRBJ2-2; cdr3_aa: CASSYWTSGSPGELFF; cdr3_nt: TGTGCCAGCAGTTACTGGACTAGCGGGAGTCCCGGGGAGCTGTTTTTT
clone_size: NA; cdr3_length: 17; d_call: TRBD1; v_call: TRBV9; j_call: TRBJ2-2; cdr3_aa: CASSSSLTGVRTGELFF; cdr3_nt: TGTGCCAGCAGCTCCAGTTTGACAGGGGTTCGCACCGGGGAGCTGTTTTTT
clone_size: NA; cdr3_length: 14; d_call: NA; v_call: TRBV6-8; j_call: TRBJ2-7; cdr3_aa: CASSYRVHSYEQYF; cdr3_nt: TGTGCCAGCAGTTACAGGGTCCACTCCTACGAGCAGTACTTC
clone_size: NA; cdr3_length: 12; d_call: TRBD1; v_call: TRBV29-1; j_call: TRBJ2-2; cdr3_aa: CSVDRGTGELFF; cdr3_nt: TGCAGCGTTGACAGGGGGACCGGGGAGCTGTTTTTT
clone_size: NA; cdr3_length: 14; d_call: NA; v_call: TRBV7-3; j_call: TRBJ2-5; cdr3_aa: CASSQLVAPMTQYF; cdr3_nt: TGTGCCAGCAGCCAGCTCGTTGCTCCGATGACCCAGTACTTC
clone_size: NA; cdr3_length: 11; d_call: NA; v_call: TRBV20-1; j_call: TRBJ2-7; cdr3_aa: CSARGGNEQYF; cdr3_nt: TGCAGTGCTAGAGGGGGGAACGAGCAGTACTTC
clone_size: NA; cdr3_length: 12; d_call: TRBD1; v_call: TRBV7-9; j_call: TRBJ1-6; cdr3_aa: CASGQGNSPLHF; cdr3_nt: TGTGCCTCCGGACAGGGAAATTCACCCCTCCACTTT
clone_size: NA; cdr3_length: 14; d_call: NA; v_call: TRBV5-1; j_call: TRBJ1-1; cdr3_aa: CASSLQGFGTEAFF; cdr3_nt: TGCGCCAGCAGCTTACAGGGTTTTGGGACTGAAGCTTTCTTT
clone_size: NA; cdr3_length: 14; d_call: NA; v_call: TRBV6-5; j_call: TRBJ1-1; cdr3_aa: CASSRDSRDTEAFF; cdr3_nt: TGTGCCAGCAGTAGGGACTCGAGGGACACTGAAGCTTTCTTT
clone_size: NA; cdr3_length: 16; d_call: NA; v_call: TRBV19; j_call: TRBJ1-3; cdr3_aa: CASCLDQQLSGNTIYF; cdr3_nt: TGTGCCAGTTGCCTTGATCAACAGCTCTCTGGAAACACCATATATTTT
clone_size: few; cdr3_length: 15; d_call: TRBD2; v_call: TRBV24-1; j_call: TRBJ2-1; cdr3_aa: CATSEIAGSYNEQFF; cdr3_nt: TGTGCCACCAGTGAAATAGCGGGCTCCTACAATGAGCAGTTCTTC
clone_size: NA; cdr3_length: 20; d_call: TRBD2; v_call: TRBV5-1; j_call: TRBJ2-1; cdr3_aa: CASSYPTSGRTTYSYNEQFF; cdr3_nt: TGCGCCAGCAGCTATCCGACTAGCGGGAGGACCACCTACTCCTACAATGAGCAGTTCTTC
clone_size: NA; cdr3_length: 17; d_call: TRBD1; v_call: TRBV7-8; j_call: TRBJ1-5; cdr3_aa: CASSTRQGVYSNQPQHF; cdr3_nt: TGTGCCAGCAGCACCCGACAGGGGGTCTATAGCAATCAGCCCCAGCATTTT
clone_size: NA; cdr3_length: 15; d_call: NA; v_call: TRBV10-3; j_call: TRBJ2-3; cdr3_aa: CAISFSGAATDTQYF; cdr3_nt: TGTGCCATCAGTTTTAGCGGAGCAGCCACAGATACGCAGTATTTT
clone_size: few; cdr3_length: 14; d_call: NA; v_call: TRBV19; j_call: TRBJ2-1; cdr3_aa: CASSTLGSYNEQFF; cdr3_nt: TGTGCCAGTAGTACTCTCGGCAGTTACAATGAGCAGTTCTTC
clone_size: NA; cdr3_length: 15; d_call: TRBD1; v_call: TRBV20-1; j_call: TRBJ1-2; cdr3_aa: CSASSPGQGEYGYTF; cdr3_nt: TGCAGTGCTAGTTCTCCGGGACAGGGGGAATATGGCTACACCTTC
clone_size: NA; cdr3_length: 13; d_call: NA; v_call: TRBV29-1; j_call: TRBJ1-5; cdr3_aa: CSVEGVGGQPQHF; cdr3_nt: TGCAGCGTTGAAGGGGTGGGGGGCCAGCCCCAGCATTTT
clone_size: NA; cdr3_length: 14; d_call: NA; v_call: TRBV2; j_call: TRBJ2-7; cdr3_aa: CASSETGATYEQYF; cdr3_nt: TGTGCCAGCAGTGAGACGGGGGCGACCTACGAGCAGTACTTC
clone_size: NA; cdr3_length: 14; d_call: TRBD1; v_call: TRBV5-6; j_call: TRBJ1-4; cdr3_aa: CASSWTGQNEKLFF; cdr3_nt: TGTGCCAGCAGCTGGACAGGGCAAAATGAAAAACTGTTTTTT
clone_size: few; cdr3_length: 10; d_call: NA; v_call: TRBV28; j_call: TRBJ2-5; cdr3_aa: CASSYQTQYF; cdr3_nt: TGTGCCAGCAGTTATCAGACCCAGTACTTC